Below, one TCR beta chain is given with its context. These data originate in a study of control samples from healthy donors and cancer patients. The V gene lost 2 bases and the J gene lost 1 base, with 5 bases spanning the gap. Germline loops: CDR1 SNHLY, CDR2 FYNNEI. The CDR3 covers 13 residues. Assay: immunoSEQ multiplex PCR; the TCRdb copy retains only in-frame clones and omits some. The data contain approximately 220,000 clones, over 90% of them singletons. This receptor was obtained from a man between 50 and 59 years old in good health. The chain joins TRBV2 to TRBJ1-1; D is unclear. Sequencing input: blood. The CDR3 protein is CASSERQNTEAFF. DNA for the CDR3: TGTGCCAGCAGTGAACGGCAGAACACTGAAGCTTTCTTT.